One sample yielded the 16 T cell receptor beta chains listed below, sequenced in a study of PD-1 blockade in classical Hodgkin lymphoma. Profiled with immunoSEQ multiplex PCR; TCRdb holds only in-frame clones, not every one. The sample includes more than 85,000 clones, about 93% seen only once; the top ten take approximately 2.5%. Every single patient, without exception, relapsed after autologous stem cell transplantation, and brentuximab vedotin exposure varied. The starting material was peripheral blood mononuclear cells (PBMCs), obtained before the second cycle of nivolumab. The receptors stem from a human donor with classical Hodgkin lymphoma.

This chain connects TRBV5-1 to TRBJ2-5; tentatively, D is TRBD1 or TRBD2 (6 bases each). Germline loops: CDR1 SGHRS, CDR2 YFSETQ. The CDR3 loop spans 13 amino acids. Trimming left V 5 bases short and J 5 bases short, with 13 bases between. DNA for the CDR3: TGCGCCAGCAGGGTAGGGGGGAAGGAGACCCAGTACTTC. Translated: CASRVGGKETQYF. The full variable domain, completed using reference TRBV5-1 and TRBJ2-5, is KAGVTQTPRYLIKTRGQQVTLSCSPISGHRSVSWYQQTPGQGLQFLFEYFSETQRNKGNFPGRFSGRQFSNSRSEMNVSTLELGDSALYLCASRVGGKETQYFGPGTRLLVL.

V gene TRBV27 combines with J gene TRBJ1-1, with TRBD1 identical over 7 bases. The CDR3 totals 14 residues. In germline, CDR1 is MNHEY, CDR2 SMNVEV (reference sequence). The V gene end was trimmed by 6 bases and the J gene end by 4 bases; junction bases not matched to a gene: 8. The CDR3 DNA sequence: TGTGCCAGCAGAGAAACAGGGGTAGCCACTGAAGCTTTCTTT. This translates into CASRETGVATEAFF.

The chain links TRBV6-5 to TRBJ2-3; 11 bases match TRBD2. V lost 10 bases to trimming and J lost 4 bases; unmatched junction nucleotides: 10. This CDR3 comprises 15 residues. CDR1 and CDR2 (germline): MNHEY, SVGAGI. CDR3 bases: TGTGCCATCAGGGTGACTAGCGGGATCGCAGATACGCAGTATTTT. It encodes CAIRVTSGIADTQYF.

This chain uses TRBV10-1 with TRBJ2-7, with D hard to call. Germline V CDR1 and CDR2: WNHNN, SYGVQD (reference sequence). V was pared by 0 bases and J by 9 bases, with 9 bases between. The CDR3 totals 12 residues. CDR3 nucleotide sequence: TGCGCCAGCAGTGAGTCTTCCGACGGGCAGTACTTC. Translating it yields CASSESSDGQYF.

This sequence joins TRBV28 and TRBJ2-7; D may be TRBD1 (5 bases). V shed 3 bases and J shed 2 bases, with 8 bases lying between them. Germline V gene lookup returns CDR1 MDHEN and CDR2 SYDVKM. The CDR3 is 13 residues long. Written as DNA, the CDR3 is TGTGCCAGCAGTTTCAGGGCCCCCTACGAGCAGTACTTC. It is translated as CASSFRAPYEQYF.

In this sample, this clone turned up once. Here the CDR3 DNA reads TGTGCCAGCAGTTACGGCCTTCCTTACGAGCAGTACTTC. It yields the protein CASSYGLPYEQYF. J is TRBJ2-7 and V is TRBV28; no definite D call. CDR1 and CDR2 (germline): MDHEN, SYDVKM. Trimming stripped 4 bases from V and 4 bases from J, with 11 bases between. There are 13 residues in the CDR3.

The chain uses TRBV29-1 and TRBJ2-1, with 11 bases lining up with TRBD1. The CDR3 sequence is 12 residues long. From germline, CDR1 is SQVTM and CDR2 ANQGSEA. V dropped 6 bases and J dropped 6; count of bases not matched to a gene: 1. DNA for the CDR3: TGCAGCGTAGGGACAGGGGGCAATGAGCAGTTCTTC. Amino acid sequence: CSVGTGGNEQFF.

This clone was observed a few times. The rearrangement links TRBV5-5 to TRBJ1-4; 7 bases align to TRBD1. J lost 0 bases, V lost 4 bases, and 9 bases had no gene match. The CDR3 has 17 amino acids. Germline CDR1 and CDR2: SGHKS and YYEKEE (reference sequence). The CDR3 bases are TGTGCCAGCAGCACGGGACAGACCTTAGCAACTAATGAAAAACTGTTTTTT. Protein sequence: CASSTGQTLATNEKLFF.

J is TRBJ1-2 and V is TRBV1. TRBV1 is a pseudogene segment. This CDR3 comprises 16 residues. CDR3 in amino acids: CTSRDHVCAKTYGYTF. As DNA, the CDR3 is TGCACCAGCAGGGACCATGTTTGTGCAAAGACCTATGGCTACACCTTC.

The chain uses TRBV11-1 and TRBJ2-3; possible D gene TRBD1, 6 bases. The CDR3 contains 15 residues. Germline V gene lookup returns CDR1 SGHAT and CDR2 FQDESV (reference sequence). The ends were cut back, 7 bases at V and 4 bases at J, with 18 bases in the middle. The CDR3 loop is CASTARKQGSDTQYF. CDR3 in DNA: TGTGCCAGCACCGCGCGAAAACAGGGTTCAGATACGCAGTATTTT.

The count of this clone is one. CDR3 residues: CASSLESPTPTRGSYNEQFF. In DNA form, the CDR3 reads TGTGCCAGCAGCTTAGAATCCCCTACCCCCACAAGAGGCTCATACAATGAGCAGTTCTTC. This chain joins TRBV7-6 and TRBJ2-1; no reliable D call. Germline V gene sequence: CDR1 SGHVS, CDR2 FNYEAQ. Trimming shortened V by 1 base and J by 4 bases, and 26 bases separated the two germline ends. The CDR3 is 20 amino acids.

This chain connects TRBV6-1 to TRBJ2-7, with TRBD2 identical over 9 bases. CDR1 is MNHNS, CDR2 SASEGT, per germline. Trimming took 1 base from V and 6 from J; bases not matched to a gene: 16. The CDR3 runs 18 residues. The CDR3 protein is CASSEVVYGTAGGGEQYF. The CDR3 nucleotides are TGTGCCAGCAGTGAAGTTGTCTATGGGACAGCGGGGGGCGGCGAGCAGTACTTC.

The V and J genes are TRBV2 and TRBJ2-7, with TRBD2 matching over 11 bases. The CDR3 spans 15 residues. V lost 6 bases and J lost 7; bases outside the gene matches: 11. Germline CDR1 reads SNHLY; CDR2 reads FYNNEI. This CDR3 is CASSVTSGTFWEQYF. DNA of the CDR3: TGTGCCAGCAGCGTGACTAGCGGGACCTTCTGGGAGCAGTACTTC. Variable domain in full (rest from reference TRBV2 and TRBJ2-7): EPEVTQTPSHQVTQMGQEVILRCVPISNHLYFYWYRQILGQKVEFLVSFYNNEISEKSEIFDDQFSVERPDGSNFTLKIRSTKLEDSAMYFCASSVTSGTFWEQYFGPGTRLTVT.

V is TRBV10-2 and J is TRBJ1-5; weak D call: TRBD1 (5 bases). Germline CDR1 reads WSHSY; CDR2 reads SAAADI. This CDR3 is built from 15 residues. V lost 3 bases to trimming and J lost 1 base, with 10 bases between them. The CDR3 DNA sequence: TGCGCCAGCAGTGATGGGGGGGGGAGCAATCAGCCCCAGCATTTT. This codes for CASSDGGGSNQPQHF.

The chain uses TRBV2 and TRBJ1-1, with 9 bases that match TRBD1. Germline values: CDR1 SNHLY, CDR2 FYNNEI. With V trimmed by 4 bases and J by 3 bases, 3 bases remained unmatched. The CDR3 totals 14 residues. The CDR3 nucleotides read TGTGCCAGCAGTGGGGACAGGGTGTACACTGAAGCTTTCTTT. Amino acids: CASSGDRVYTEAFF.

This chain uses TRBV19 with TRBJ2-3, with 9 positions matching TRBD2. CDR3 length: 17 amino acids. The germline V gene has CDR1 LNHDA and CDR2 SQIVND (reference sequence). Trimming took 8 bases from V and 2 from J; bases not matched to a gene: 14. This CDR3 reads CASGLPLAGRYTDTQYF. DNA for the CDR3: TGTGCCAGTGGACTACCTCTAGCGGGGAGATACACAGATACGCAGTATTTT.